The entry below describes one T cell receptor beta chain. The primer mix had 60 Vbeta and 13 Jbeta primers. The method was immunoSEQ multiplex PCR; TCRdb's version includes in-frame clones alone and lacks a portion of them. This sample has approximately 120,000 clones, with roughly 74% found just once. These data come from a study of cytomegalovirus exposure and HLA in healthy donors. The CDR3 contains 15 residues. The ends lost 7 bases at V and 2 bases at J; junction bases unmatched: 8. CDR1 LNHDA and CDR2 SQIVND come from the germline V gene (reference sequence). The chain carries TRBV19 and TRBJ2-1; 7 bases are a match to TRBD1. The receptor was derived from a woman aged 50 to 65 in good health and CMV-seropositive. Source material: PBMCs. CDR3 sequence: CASTTGDATYNEQFF. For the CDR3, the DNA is TGTGCCAGTACTACAGGGGACGCAACCTACAATGAGCAGTTCTTC.